This T cell receptor beta chain was observed in a study of T cells in women clearing cervical HPV infection. V trimming: 5 bases; J trimming: 3 bases; junction bases outside the gene matches: 5. The CDR3 extends over 14 amino acids. From germline, CDR1 is SEHNR and CDR2 FQNEAQ (reference sequence). For this clone: The read is 3 residues too short to cover the CDR3 end, so that end is filled in from the germline J gene.

Only in-frame clones appear in the TCRdb table, and some are missing; sequencing was by immunoSEQ multiplex PCR. This sample's table reports roughly 28,000 clones. This clonotype was obtained from a woman between 18 and 70 years old with a cervical HPV16 infection that either progressed to CIN3+ or cleared (not recorded which). The rearrangement uses TRBV7-9 and TRBJ2-5; 8 bases map to TRBD1. The sequenced sample consisted of blood buffy coat. CDR3 protein: CASSVQGAKETQYF. Incomplete CDR3 DNA: TGTGCCAGCAGCGTTCAGGGGGCGAAAGAGACC.